This T cell receptor (beta chain) appears in the sequencing data of a study of early T cells in non-severe SARS-CoV-2 infection. Overall study context: The chains were unpaired, and the sequenced material was bulk RNA from unsorted whole blood.

The CDR3 is made up of 14 amino acids. Germline V CDR1 and CDR2: MDHEN, SYDVKM. With 5 bases removed from V and 2 bases from J, the gap between germline ends came to 10 bases. Findings of the study overall: Clonotype matching in VDJdb favored anti-spike CD8 responses and did not capture private and CD4 specificities.

The library protocol tagged individual cDNA molecules with unique molecular identifiers. TCRdb redid the calling of the 5' RACE reads with MiXCR, one entry per CDR3 protein. The sample contains roughly 70,000 distinct CDR3 sequences, approximately 12% of which appear only once. This clonotype was seen at least ten times. The antigen is unknown. This receptor was taken from an adult who was a healthcare worker with PCR-confirmed SARS-CoV-2 infection or an uninfected control (not recorded which). This chain joins TRBV28 and TRBJ2-1; D call uncertain. The sequencing sample was made of whole blood. CDR3 sequence (DNA): TGTGCCAGCAGTGCCAGAAAGCCCTACAATGAGCAGTTCTTC. It yields the protein CASSARKPYNEQFF.